This T cell receptor beta chain was identified in a study of regulatory T cells in long-lasting Graves disease. Study as a whole: Over 5 years on antithyroid drugs plus positive TSH receptor antibodies marked Graves' disease as persistent. Study observations and caveats: Persistent patients shared more public clonotypes (2,741) than new patients (nearly 1,000).

Building of the TCR beta libraries involved iRepertoire HTBI primers and Arm-PCR of CDR3 regions. MiXCR, applied by TCRdb to the multiplex PCR reads, yields one record per CDR3 protein. The sample holds over 300,000 distinct CDR3 sequences, about 18% seen once. With regard to this clonotype: Its antigen is not known.

The time point was: persistent/refractory GD, antithyroid drugs over 5 years with positive TRAb. Extracted PBMC RNA gave rise to the TCR library. Diagnoses of Graves' disease were made by American Thyroid Association guidelines. The patients were drawn from one endocrinology department in Xi'an, China. The CDR3 is made up of 11 amino acids. CDR1 KGHDR and CDR2 SFDVKD come from the germline V gene. Between the trimmed V and J ends, which lost 3 bases and 9 bases, there was a span of 7 bases. The receptor was isolated from a female donor with Graves disease. The sequencing here drew on peripheral blood mononuclear cells (PBMCs), taken when the disease was refractory, from a patient treated with antithyroid drugs. The chain carries TRBV24-1 and TRBJ2-5; D ambiguous. This chain's CDR3 is CATSDNLPQYF. The CDR3 nucleotides are TGTGCCACCAGTGATAACTTGCCCCAGTACTTC.